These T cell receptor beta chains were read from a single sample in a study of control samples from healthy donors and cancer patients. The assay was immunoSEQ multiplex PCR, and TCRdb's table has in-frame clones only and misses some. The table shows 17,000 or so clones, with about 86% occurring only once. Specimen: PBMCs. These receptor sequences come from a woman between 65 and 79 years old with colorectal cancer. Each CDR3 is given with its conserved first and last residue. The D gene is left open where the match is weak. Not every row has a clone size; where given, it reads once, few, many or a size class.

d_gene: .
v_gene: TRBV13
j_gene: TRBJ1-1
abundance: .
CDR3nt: TGTGCCAGCAGCTGGGGACCACAGGGAAACACTGAAGCTTTCTTT
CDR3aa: CASSWGPQGNTEAFF

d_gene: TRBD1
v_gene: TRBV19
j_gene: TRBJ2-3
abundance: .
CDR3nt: TGTGCCAGTCGACAGGGGCCAAGCACAGATACGCAGTATTTT
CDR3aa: CASRQGPSTDTQYF

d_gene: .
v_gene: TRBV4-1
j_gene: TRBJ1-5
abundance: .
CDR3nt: TGCGCCAGCAGCCAAACTATCGATAGCAATCAGCCCCAGCATTTT
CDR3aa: CASSQTIDSNQPQHF

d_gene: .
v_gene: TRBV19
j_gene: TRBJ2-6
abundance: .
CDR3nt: TGTGCCAGTAGTATGTGGAGGGGGGGCGGAGGGGCCAACGTCCTGACTTTC
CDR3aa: CASSMWRGGGGANVLTF

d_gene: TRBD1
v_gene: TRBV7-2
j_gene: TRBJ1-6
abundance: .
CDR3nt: TGTGCCAGCAGCGTACAAAGCCGGATTAACAGGGGGCTGAATTCACCCCTCCACTTT
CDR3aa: CASSVQSRINRGLNSPLHF

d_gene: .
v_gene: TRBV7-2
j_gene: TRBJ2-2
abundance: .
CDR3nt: TGTGCCAGCAGACCACCGGAAGACACCGGGGAGCTGTTTTTT
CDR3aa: CASRPPEDTGELFF

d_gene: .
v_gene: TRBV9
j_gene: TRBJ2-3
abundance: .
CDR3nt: TGTGCCAGCAGCGTAGGAACCCTACCCGCAGATACGCAGTATTTT
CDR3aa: CASSVGTLPADTQYF

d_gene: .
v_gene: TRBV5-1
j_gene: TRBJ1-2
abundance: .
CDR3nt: TGCGCCAGCAGCTTGACCGTCGAGTCTAACTATGGCTACACCTTC
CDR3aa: CASSLTVESNYGYTF

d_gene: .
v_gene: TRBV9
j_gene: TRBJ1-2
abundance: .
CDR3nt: TGTGCCAGCAGCCCGAGCACAAGCTATGGCTACACCTTC
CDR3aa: CASSPSTSYGYTF

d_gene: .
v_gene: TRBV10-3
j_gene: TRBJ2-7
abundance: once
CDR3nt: TGTGCCATAAGCTCCCCGGGACAAAGTGTCCGAGAGCAGTACTTC
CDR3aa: CAISSPGQSVREQYF

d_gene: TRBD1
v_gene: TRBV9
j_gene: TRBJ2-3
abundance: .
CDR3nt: TGTGCCAGCAGCGTAGGCACAGGGGTGTCCACAGATACGCAGTATTTT
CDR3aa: CASSVGTGVSTDTQYF

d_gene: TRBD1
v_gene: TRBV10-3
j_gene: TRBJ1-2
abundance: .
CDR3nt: TGTGCCATCAGGGACAGGGGAAGGAACTATGGCTACACCTTC
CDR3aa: CAIRDRGRNYGYTF

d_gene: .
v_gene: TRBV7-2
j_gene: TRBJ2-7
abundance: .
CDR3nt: TGTGCCAGCAGCTTAGCGGGCAGTACCTACGAGCAGTACTTC
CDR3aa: CASSLAGSTYEQYF

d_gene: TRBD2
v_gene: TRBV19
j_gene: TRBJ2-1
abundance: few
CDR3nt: TGTGCCAGTAGTGGAGTAGCGGGGTCCTACAATGAGCAGTTCTTC
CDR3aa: CASSGVAGSYNEQFF

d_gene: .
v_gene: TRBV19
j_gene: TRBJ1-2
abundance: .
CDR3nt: TGTGCCAGTAGTATAGACGTTACGGGCCGCTATGGCTACACCTTC
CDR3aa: CASSIDVTGRYGYTF

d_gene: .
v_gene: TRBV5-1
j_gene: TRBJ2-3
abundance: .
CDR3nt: TGCGCCAGCAGCTTGAGTTGGGGTGCAGATACGCAGTATTTT
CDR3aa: CASSLSWGADTQYF

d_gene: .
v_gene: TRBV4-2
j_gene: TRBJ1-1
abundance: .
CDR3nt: TGTGCCAGCAGCCAATCAGCGGGCGATCTAAGGGCTTTCTTT
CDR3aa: CASSQSAGDLRAFF

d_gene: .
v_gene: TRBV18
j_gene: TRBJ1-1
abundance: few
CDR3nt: TGTGCCAGCTCACTAGCCACTCGAGACACTGAAGCTTTCTTT
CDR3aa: CASSLATRDTEAFF

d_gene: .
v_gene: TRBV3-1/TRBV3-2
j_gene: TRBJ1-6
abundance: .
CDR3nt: TGTGCCAGCAGCCAAGAGCCGGAGTCACCCCTCCACTTT
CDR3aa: CASSQEPESPLHF

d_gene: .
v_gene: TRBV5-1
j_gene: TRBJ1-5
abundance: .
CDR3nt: TGCGCCAGCAGCTTGGGGGGGGCCTTCAATCAGCCCCAGCATTTT
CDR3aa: CASSLGGAFNQPQHF

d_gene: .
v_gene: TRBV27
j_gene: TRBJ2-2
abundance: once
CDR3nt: TGTGCCAGCAGGGTGGCAGGATACACCGGGGAGCTGTTTTTT
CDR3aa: CASRVAGYTGELFF

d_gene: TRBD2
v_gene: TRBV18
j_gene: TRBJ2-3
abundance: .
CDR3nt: TGTGCCAGCTCACCACCACTGCTAGCGGACCCCTCAGATACGCAGTATTTT
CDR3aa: CASSPPLLADPSDTQYF

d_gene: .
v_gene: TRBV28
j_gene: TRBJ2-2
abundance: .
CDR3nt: TGTGCCAGCAGCCCCAGGTTAGATACCGGGGAGCTGTTTTTT
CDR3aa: CASSPRLDTGELFF

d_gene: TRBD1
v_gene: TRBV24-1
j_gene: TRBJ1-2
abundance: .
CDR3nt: TGTGCCACCAGTGATGGGACAGGGGCGGGGTATGGCTACACCTTC
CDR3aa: CATSDGTGAGYGYTF

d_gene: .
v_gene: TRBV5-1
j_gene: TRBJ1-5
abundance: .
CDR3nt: TGCGCCAGCAGCTTGGGTAACAATCAGCCCCAGCATTTT
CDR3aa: CASSLGNNQPQHF

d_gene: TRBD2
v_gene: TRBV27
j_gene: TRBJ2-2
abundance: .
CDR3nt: TGTGCCAGCAGGGGACTATCAGCGGGGGCCGGGGAGCTGTTTTTT
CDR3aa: CASRGLSAGAGELFF

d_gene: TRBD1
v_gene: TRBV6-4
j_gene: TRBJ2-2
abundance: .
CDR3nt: TGTGCCAGCCAAACAGGGGGCGGCACCGGGGAGCTGTTTTTT
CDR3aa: CASQTGGGTGELFF

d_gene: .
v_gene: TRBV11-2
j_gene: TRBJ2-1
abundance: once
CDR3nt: TGTGCCAGCAGCTTAGATCCTGGGGACAATGAGCAGTTCTTC
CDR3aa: CASSLDPGDNEQFF

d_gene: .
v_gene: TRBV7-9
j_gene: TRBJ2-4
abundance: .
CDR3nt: TGTGCCAGCAGCCCTGGAAGCGGTCGGCAAAACATTCAGTACTTC
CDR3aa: CASSPGSGRQNIQYF

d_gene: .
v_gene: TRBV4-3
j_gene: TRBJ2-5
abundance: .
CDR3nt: TGCGCCAGCAGCCAAGTTAACAAGCCGGAGACCCAGTACTTC
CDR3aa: CASSQVNKPETQYF

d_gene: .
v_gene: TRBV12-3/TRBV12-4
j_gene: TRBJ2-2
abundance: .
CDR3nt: TGTGCCAGCAGTTTCACGAACACCGGGGAGCTGTTTTTT
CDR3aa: CASSFTNTGELFF

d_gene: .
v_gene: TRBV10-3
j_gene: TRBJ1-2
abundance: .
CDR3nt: TGTGCCATCAGTGAGGTGGGGGGAAACTATGGCTACACCTTC
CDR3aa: CAISEVGGNYGYTF

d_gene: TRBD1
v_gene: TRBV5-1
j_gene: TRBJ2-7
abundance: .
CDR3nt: TGCGCCAGCAGCTTGGGGACAGGGGCCTACGAGCAGTACTTC
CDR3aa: CASSLGTGAYEQYF

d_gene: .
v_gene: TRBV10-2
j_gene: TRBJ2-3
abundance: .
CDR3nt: TGCGCCAGCAGTAGGGGGGGTGATACGCAGTATTTT
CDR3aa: CASSRGGDTQYF

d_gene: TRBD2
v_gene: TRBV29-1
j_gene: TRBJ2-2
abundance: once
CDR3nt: TGCAGCGCCCGGACTAGCGGGAGGGTGGCCACCGGGGAGCTGTTTTTT
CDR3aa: CSARTSGRVATGELFF

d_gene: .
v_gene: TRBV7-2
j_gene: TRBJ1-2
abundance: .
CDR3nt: TGTGCCAGCAGCTTAGACGGAGTGCCCCGAGTAGGCTACACCTTC
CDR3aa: CASSLDGVPRVGYTF

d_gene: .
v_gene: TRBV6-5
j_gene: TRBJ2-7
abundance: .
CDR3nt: TGTGCCAGCGCCCTCCGGGCTTTCTACGAGCAGTACTTC
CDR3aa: CASALRAFYEQYF

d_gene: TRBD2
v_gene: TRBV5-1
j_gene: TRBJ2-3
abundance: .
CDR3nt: TGCGCCAGCAGCCGACTAGCGGGAGGAGGTAGCACAGATACGCAGTATTTT
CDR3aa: CASSRLAGGGSTDTQYF

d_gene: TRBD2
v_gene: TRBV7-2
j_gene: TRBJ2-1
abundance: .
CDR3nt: TGTGCCAGCAGCCTCACGGGGAGCGGGAGCTTCAATGAGCAGTTCTTC
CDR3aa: CASSLTGSGSFNEQFF

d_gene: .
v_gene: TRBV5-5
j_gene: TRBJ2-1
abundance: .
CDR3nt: TGTGCCAGCAGCTTTGAAATAGCATACAATGAGCAGTTCTTC
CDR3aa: CASSFEIAYNEQFF

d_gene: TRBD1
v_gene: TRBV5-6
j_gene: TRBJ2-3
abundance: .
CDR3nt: TGTGCCAGCAGCTTGACTTTTGATTGGGACAGGGCCACAGATACGCAGTATTTT
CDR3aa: CASSLTFDWDRATDTQYF

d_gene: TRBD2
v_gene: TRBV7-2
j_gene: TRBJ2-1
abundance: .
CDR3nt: TGTGCCAGCCGCTCCGGGTTAGCGGGGGGACTTAGCTCCTACAATGAGCAGTTCTTC
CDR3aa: CASRSGLAGGLSSYNEQFF

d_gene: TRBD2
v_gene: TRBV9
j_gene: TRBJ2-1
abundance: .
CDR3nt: TGTGCCAGCAGCGTAGTAGGAGGGGGGGCTAGCGGGCTATACAATGAGCAGTTCTTC
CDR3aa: CASSVVGGGASGLYNEQFF

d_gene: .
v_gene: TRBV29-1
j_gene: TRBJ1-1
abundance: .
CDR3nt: TGCAGCGTCCTCAGGGCCTTGAACACTGAAGCTTTCTTT
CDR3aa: CSVLRALNTEAFF

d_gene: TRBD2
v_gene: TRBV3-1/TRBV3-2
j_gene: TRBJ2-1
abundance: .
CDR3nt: TGTGCCAGCAGCCTACTAGCGGGAGGTTACAATGAGCAGTTCTTC
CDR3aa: CASSLLAGGYNEQFF